This entry concerns a single TCR beta chain. This entry comes from a study of identifying expanded T cells in peripheral blood. V was trimmed by 3 bases and J by 0 bases, leaving 14 bases between them. CDR1 and CDR2 from the germline V gene are MNHEY and SMNVEV (reference sequence). The CDR3 extends over 17 amino acids. The protocol was immunoSEQ multiplex PCR, while the TCRdb copy is restricted to in-frame clones and leaves out a portion. The sample lists about 84,000 clones, approximately 86% occurring once. The source material was blood. This TCR derives from a person aged 18-70 years in good health. The V call is TRBV27, the J call TRBJ2-2, with no clear D. CDR3 region: CASSFRTNPPNTGELFF. CDR3 DNA: TGTGCCAGCAGTTTTCGGACGAACCCCCCGAACACCGGGGAGCTGTTTTTT.